These 5 T cell receptor beta chains originate from one sample sequenced in a study of T cell repertoires in cytomegalovirus infection. TCRdb re-analysed the reads in MiXCR, keeping a single row per CDR3 protein. The data show 900,000 to 950,000 distinct CDR3 sequences, with roughly 30% seen just once and over 12% held by the top ten. Their cognate antigens are unknown. This specimen was cultured CD8+ T cells from PBMCs, taken from culture after CMV antigen stimulation. These receptors all stem from a human donor in good health (CMV status not recorded). Some clones in this sample may be carry-over from other donors' samples.

The chain is built from TRBV10-3 and TRBJ1-1; 7 bases agree with TRBD1. Germline V gene data show CDR1 as ENHRY and CDR2 as SYGVKD. Germline trimming cut 6 bases from V and 0 bases from J; bases unmatched to any gene: 7. This CDR3 contains 15 residues. The chain's CDR3 is CAIRLSTGMNTEAFF. Here the CDR3 DNA reads TGTGCCATCAGGCTATCGACAGGGATGAACACTGAAGCTTTCTTT.

V usage is TRBV4-1 and J usage is TRBJ2-3; no clear D. The V end was cut by 6 bases, the J end by 2 bases, with 18 bases between. This CDR3 region has 16 residues. CDR1 MGHRA and CDR2 YSYEKL come from the germline V gene. The CDR3 spells CASSPSVGPPTDTQYF. CDR3 bases: TGCGCCAGCAGTCCGTCGGTAGGGCCCCCCACAGATACGCAGTATTTT.

This clonotype was found many times. The V and J genes are TRBV7-8 and TRBJ2-2, with a weak D call TRBD1 (6 bases). V lost 5 bases to trimming and J lost 1 base, with 20 bases between them. This CDR3 is built from 18 residues. The germline gives CDR1 SGHVS, CDR2 FQNEAQ. The CDR3 sequence is CASSQKPPGHGNTGELFF. In DNA, the CDR3 is TGTGCCAGCAGCCAGAAGCCGCCGGGACACGGGAACACCGGGGAGCTGTTTTTT.

This clonotype was seen many times. This sequence joins TRBV12-3 or TRBV12-4 and TRBJ1-5; D is perhaps TRBD1 (5 bases). There are 16 residues in the CDR3. The V and J ends lost 2 bases and 0 bases respectively, with 11 bases between them. Here the CDR3 reads CASSLTGPYSNQPQHF. CDR3 DNA sequence: TGTGCCAGCAGTTTAACAGGCCCATATAGCAATCAGCCCCAGCATTTT.

The chain combines TRBV12-3 or TRBV12-4 with TRBJ1-5, with no clear D. The CDR3 totals 16 residues. Trimming pared 3 bases from V and 5 bases from J, leaving 17 bases between. The CDR3 here is CASSLARGGGDQPQHF. CDR3 DNA: TGTGCCAGCAGTTTGGCTCGGGGTGGTGGCGATCAGCCCCAGCATTTT.